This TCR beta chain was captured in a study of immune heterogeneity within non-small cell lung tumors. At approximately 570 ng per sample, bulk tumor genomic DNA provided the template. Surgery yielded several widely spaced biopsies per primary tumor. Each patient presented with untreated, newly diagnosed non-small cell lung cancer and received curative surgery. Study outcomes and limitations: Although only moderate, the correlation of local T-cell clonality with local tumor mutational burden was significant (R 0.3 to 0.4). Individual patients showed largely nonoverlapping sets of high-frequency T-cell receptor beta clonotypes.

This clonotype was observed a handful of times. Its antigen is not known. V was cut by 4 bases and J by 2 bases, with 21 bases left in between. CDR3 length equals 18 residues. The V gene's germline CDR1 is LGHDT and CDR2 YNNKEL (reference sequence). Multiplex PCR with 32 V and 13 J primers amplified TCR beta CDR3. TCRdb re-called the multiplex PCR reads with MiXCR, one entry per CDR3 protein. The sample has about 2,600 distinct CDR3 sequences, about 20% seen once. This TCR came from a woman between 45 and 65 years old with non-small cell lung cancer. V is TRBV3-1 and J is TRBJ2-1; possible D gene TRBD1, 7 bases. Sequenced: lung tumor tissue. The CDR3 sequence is CASSPLDKGAGPYNEQFF. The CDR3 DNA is TGTGCCAGCAGCCCACTGGATAAGGGGGCGGGGCCCTACAATGAGCAGTTCTTC.